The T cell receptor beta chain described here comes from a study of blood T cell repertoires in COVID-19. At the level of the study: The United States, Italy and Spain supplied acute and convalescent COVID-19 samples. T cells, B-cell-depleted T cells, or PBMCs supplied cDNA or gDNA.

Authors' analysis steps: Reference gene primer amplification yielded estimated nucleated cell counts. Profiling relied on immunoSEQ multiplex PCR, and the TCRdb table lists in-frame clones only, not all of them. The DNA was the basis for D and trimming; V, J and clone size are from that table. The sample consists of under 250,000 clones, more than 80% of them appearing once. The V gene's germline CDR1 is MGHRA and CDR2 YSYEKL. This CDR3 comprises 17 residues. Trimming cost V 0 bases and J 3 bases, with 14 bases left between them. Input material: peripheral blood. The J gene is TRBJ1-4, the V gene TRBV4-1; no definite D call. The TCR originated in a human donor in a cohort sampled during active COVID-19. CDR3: CASSQDPPSGANEKLFF. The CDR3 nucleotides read TGCGCCAGCAGCCAAGACCCCCCCTCCGGGGCTAATGAAAAACTGTTTTTT.